Listed below are T cell receptor beta chains from one sample, sequenced in a study of T cell responses to AZD1222 COVID-19 vaccine. Profiling relied on immunoSEQ multiplex PCR, and the TCRdb table lists in-frame clones only, not all of them. The repertoire holds 180,000 or so clones, approximately 91% seen once, with 1.5% to 2% in the top ten. This sample comprised peripheral blood, obtained 28 days after the second AZD1222 dose. All receptors derive from an adult who received the AZD1222 COVID-19 vaccine. CDR3s include the opening cysteine and the closing phenylalanine or tryptophan. A D gene is named only where the DNA matches it firmly. Where a row states a size, it is once, few, many or the class of an expanded clone; other rows omit it.

TRBJ1-5,NA,TRBV19,TRBD1,TGTGCCAGTAGTATGGGGACAGGACATCAGCCCCAGCATTTT,CASSMGTGHQPQHF
TRBJ2-1,once,TRBV6-5,TRBD1,TGTGCCAGCAGTCGCCCGCGGACAGGGCGAAATGAGCAGTTCTTC,CASSRPRTGRNEQFF
TRBJ1-1,NA,TRBV12-3/TRBV12-4,NA,TGTGCCAGCAGTTCTCAAAAGAACACTGAAGCTTTCTTT,CASSSQKNTEAFF
TRBJ2-7,NA,TRBV5-4,NA,TGTGCCAGCAGCTTGGGACGGGGCCCCACCTACGAGCAGTACTTC,CASSLGRGPTYEQYF
TRBJ1-1,NA,TRBV4-1,TRBD1,TGCGCCAGCAGCCGGGGGACAGGGGCGATAACTGAAGCTTTCTTT,CASSRGTGAITEAFF
TRBJ2-7,few,TRBV9,NA,TGTGCCAGCAGCGCCACGGTTGGAGGGGGGGCCGAGCAGTACTTC,CASSATVGGGAEQYF
TRBJ2-7,once,TRBV27,TRBD2,TGTGCCAGCACCGTTAGCGGGAGGCTCTACGAGCAGTACTTC,CASTVSGRLYEQYF
TRBJ1-4,NA,TRBV7-9,NA,TGTGCCAGCAGCTTAGAAAGCGCAACTAATGAAAAACTGTTTTTT,CASSLESATNEKLFF
TRBJ1-2,NA,TRBV5-1,NA,TGCGCCAGCAGCTTGGTTGGCACCTCAAACTATGGCTACACCTTC,CASSLVGTSNYGYTF
TRBJ1-2,NA,TRBV18,NA,TGTGCCAGCTGGCGGGACGGCGAGCCTAACTATGGCTACACCTTC,CASWRDGEPNYGYTF
TRBJ1-6,NA,TRBV5-1,NA,TGCGCCAGCAGCCCGGACAGAAGACCTAATTCACCCCTCCACTTT,CASSPDRRPNSPLHF
TRBJ1-1,NA,TRBV5-1,NA,TGCGCCACCCGGACAGCTATGAACACTGAAGCTTTCTTT,CATRTAMNTEAFF
TRBJ2-1,NA,TRBV7-9,NA,TGTGCCAGCAGCCGCAGTTACAATGAGCAGTTCTTC,CASSRSYNEQFF
TRBJ1-3,NA,TRBV7-9,NA,TGTGCCAGCAGCTTAGACACCCGAAGGGGGTCGGGAAACACCATATATTTT,CASSLDTRRGSGNTIYF
TRBJ2-2,NA,TRBV5-4,NA,TGTGCCAGCAGCTTGGTATCGGGGGGCCCCCCCGGGGAGCTGTTTTTT,CASSLVSGGPPGELFF
TRBJ2-5,NA,TRBV9,NA,TGTGCCAGCAGCATCGACCAGGGAACCCAGTACTTC,CASSIDQGTQYF
TRBJ1-2,few,TRBV5-1,NA,TGCGCCAGCAGCTTAGGACATGGGGATGGCTACACCTTC,CASSLGHGDGYTF
TRBJ1-4,few,TRBV7-9,NA,TGTGCCAGCAGCACCCTGACAGACCGGAATGAAAAACTGTTTTTT,CASSTLTDRNEKLFF
TRBJ1-4,NA,TRBV9,NA,TGTGCCAGCAGCCCATCGGGCCCGTCCGAAAAACTGTTTTTT,CASSPSGPSEKLFF
TRBJ2-1,NA,TRBV5-1,TRBD2,TGCGCCAGCAGCACAGGACTAGCGGTCTACAATGAGCAGTTCTTC,CASSTGLAVYNEQFF
TRBJ2-2,NA,TRBV2,TRBD1,TGTGCCAGCAATGACAGGGGTAACTCCGGGGAGCTGTTTTTT,CASNDRGNSGELFF
TRBJ1-6,NA,TRBV27,NA,TGTGCCAGCAGTCTAGACCGGACACGGGAGATTTTT,CASSLDRTREIF
TRBJ2-5,NA,TRBV5-1,NA,TGCGCCAGCAGCTTCGGCGTAGCGTTTCAAGAGACCCAGTACTTC,CASSFGVAFQETQYF
TRBJ2-7,NA,TRBV27,NA,TGTGCCAGCAGTTTTTGGCAGGGTAGGACCTACGAGCAGTACTTC,CASSFWQGRTYEQYF
TRBJ2-1,NA,TRBV27,TRBD2,TGTGCCAGCAGTTTATCAGCCGGGGGGTACTACAATGAGCAGTTCTTC,CASSLSAGGYYNEQFF
TRBJ1-2,NA,TRBV7-2,NA,TGTGCCAGCAGCCCCCCCGATAGCTATGGCTACACCTTC,CASSPPDSYGYTF
TRBJ1-2,NA,TRBV11-2,NA,TGTGCCAGCAGCTTAGGGCAGGCCCGACTTTATGGCTACACCTTC,CASSLGQARLYGYTF
TRBJ2-1,NA,TRBV4-2,NA,TGTGCCAGCAGCCAAGAAGGTGGTTCCTACAATGAGCAGTTCTTC,CASSQEGGSYNEQFF
TRBJ1-5,NA,TRBV20-1,NA,TGCAGTGCTTCGCGAGGGCTTGGCCAGCATTTT,CSASRGLGQHF
TRBJ2-3,NA,TRBV5-4,NA,TGTGCCAGCAGCACCGGACGCCGCACAGATACGCAGTATTTT,CASSTGRRTDTQYF
TRBJ2-4,NA,TRBV7-8,NA,TGTGCCAGCAGCCCCCCATGGGGTAGCGATCTAGCCAAAAACATTCAGTACTTC,CASSPPWGSDLAKNIQYF
TRBJ2-6,NA,TRBV5-1,NA,TGCGCCAGCAGCCGGCCGGCCTCTGGGGCCAACGTCCTGACTTTC,CASSRPASGANVLTF
TRBJ2-6,NA,TRBV6-6,TRBD1,TGTGCCAGCAGGGGAACAGGGGCTGGGGCCAACGTCCTGACTTTC,CASRGTGAGANVLTF
TRBJ1-2,NA,TRBV11-2,NA,TGTGCCAGCAGCTTAGCCGGGAACTATGGCTACACCTTC,CASSLAGNYGYTF
TRBJ1-1,NA,TRBV5-1,NA,TGCGCCAGCAGCGATGGGGGAGTCATCACTGAAGCTTTCTTT,CASSDGGVITEAFF
TRBJ1-5,NA,TRBV15,TRBD1,TGTGCCACCAGCATCCGACAGGGATACGGGGATCAGCCCCAGCATTTT,CATSIRQGYGDQPQHF
TRBJ2-3,few,TRBV5-1,TRBD1,TGCGCCAGCAGCTTGGGGGACAGGGACACAGATACGCAGTATTTT,CASSLGDRDTDTQYF
TRBJ1-3,once,TRBV7-9,TRBD1,TGTGCCAGCAGTTTACAGGGGGCTGGAAACACCATATATTTT,CASSLQGAGNTIYF
TRBJ2-1,NA,TRBV5-4,NA,TGTGCCAGCAGCCCCCGGGGGCAGTTCTTC,CASSPRGQFF
TRBJ1-1,NA,TRBV30,NA,TGTGCCTGGTCCCCAACGTTGGGCCACAATATAGTGGGGAACACTGAAGCTTTCTTT,CAWSPTLGHNIVGNTEAFF
TRBJ2-5,once,TRBV10-1,NA,TGCGCCAGCAGTGAAACAGGGAGGGGGACCCAGTACTTC,CASSETGRGTQYF
TRBJ1-4,few,TRBV5-1,NA,TGCGCCAGCAGTTTATCTCAGGGGATGGGGGAAAAACTGTTTTTT,CASSLSQGMGEKLFF
TRBJ1-4,NA,TRBV18,NA,TGTGCCAGCTCTCCGGTGGGGGAAAAACTGTTTTTT,CASSPVGEKLFF
TRBJ1-2,NA,TRBV6-1,NA,TGTGCCAGCACTGAAACAGGAGCGAACTATGGCTACACCTTC,CASTETGANYGYTF
TRBJ1-5,NA,TRBV4-2,NA,TGTGCCAGCAGCCAAGTGGGTTCCCCTCAGCCCCAGCATTTT,CASSQVGSPQPQHF
TRBJ2-7,NA,TRBV3-1/TRBV3-2,TRBD2,TGTGCCAGCAGCCAGAGGACTAGCGGGAGAAACGAGCAGTACTTC,CASSQRTSGRNEQYF
TRBJ1-2,NA,TRBV5-1,NA,TGCGCCAGCAGCTTGGTTGCAGGGAGCTATGGCTACACCTTC,CASSLVAGSYGYTF
TRBJ2-2,NA,TRBV4-2,TRBD2,TGTGCCAGCATAATGGGAGGGGCGGACACCGGGGAGCTGTTTTTT,CASIMGGADTGELFF
TRBJ1-2,NA,TRBV10-3,TRBD1,TGTGCCATCAGTGAGTTTGCGGGGGACAGTCGATACGGCTACACCTTC,CAISEFAGDSRYGYTF